Listed below are T cell receptor beta chains from one sample, sequenced in a study of PD-1 blockade in classical Hodgkin lymphoma. Sequencing was performed with immunoSEQ multiplex PCR; in TCRdb, only in-frame clones are kept and a portion is missing. The top ten hold just over 9% of the sample, which has some 45,000 clones, roughly 86% seen once. This sample comprised peripheral blood mononuclear cells (PBMCs), obtained at baseline. The source of these receptors is a human donor with classical Hodgkin lymphoma. The CDR3 runs from the conserved cysteine through the conserved F or W. The D gene is left open where the match is weak. Clone size, where shown, is once, few, many, or a class for clones that have expanded.

.	TRBV4-1	TRBJ2-7	TRBD2	CASSQRLAGAYEQYF	TGCGCCAGCAGCCAAAGACTAGCGGGAGCGTACGAGCAGTACTTC
few	TRBV7-9	TRBJ1-2	.	CASSLGLGYTF	TGTGCCAGCAGCTTAGGTCTAGGCTACACCTTC
.	TRBV27	TRBJ2-7	TRBD2	CASSLVGGPYEQYF	TGTGCCAGCAGTTTAGTGGGAGGGCCGTACGAGCAGTACTTC
.	TRBV7-2	TRBJ1-4	TRBD1	CASSFRQGQNEKLFF	TGTGCCAGCAGCTTCCGACAGGGTCAAAATGAAAAACTGTTTTTT
few	TRBV21-1	TRBJ2-7	.	CASSKLEQGHPYEQYF	TGTGCCAGCAGCAAATTGGAACAGGGGCATCCCTACGAGCAGTACTTC
.	TRBV5-1	TRBJ2-5	TRBD2	CASSHVRGSSQETQYF	TGCGCCAGCAGCCACGTGCGCGGGAGTAGCCAAGAGACCCAGTACTTC
once	TRBV13	TRBJ2-7	.	CASSLGAISYEQYF	TGTGCCAGCAGCTTAGGTGCGATTTCCTACGAGCAGTACTTC
.	TRBV18	TRBJ1-1	.	CASSPHMHTEAFF	TGTGCCAGCTCACCGCACATGCACACTGAAGCTTTCTTT
.	TRBV7-2	TRBJ1-3	.	CASSLGDFSGNTIYF	TGTGCCAGCAGCTTAGGGGATTTCTCTGGAAACACCATATATTTT
.	TRBV28	TRBJ2-7	TRBD1	CASSLNRGLDYEQYF	TGTGCCAGCAGTTTAAACAGGGGGCTTGACTACGAGCAGTACTTC
.	TRBV27	TRBJ2-1	TRBD1	CASSLQGAYNEQFF	TGTGCCAGCAGTTTACAGGGGGCGTACAATGAGCAGTTCTTC
.	TRBV7-2	TRBJ1-1	.	CASSLDNRGAHPFF	TGTGCCAGCAGCTTGGATAATCGGGGGGCGCATCCTTTCTTT
.	TRBV7-9	TRBJ2-7	TRBD1	CASSSDRGRVFDYEQYF	TGTGCCAGCAGCTCTGACAGGGGGCGCGTTTTTGACTACGAGCAGTACTTC
.	TRBV10-3	TRBJ2-7	.	CAISEPPRGVNSYEQYF	TGTGCCATCAGTGAGCCCCCCAGAGGGGTGAACTCCTACGAGCAGTACTTC
.	TRBV6-5	TRBJ2-7	.	CASRPGTTYEQYF	TGTGCCAGCAGACCCGGGACAACCTACGAGCAGTACTTC
.	TRBV4-2	TRBJ2-4	TRBD2	CASSQVNSGSYGNIQYF	TGTGCCAGCAGCCAAGTTAATAGCGGGAGTTATGGAAACATTCAGTACTTC
.	TRBV5-4	TRBJ2-2	.	CASSLNTGELFF	TGTGCCAGCAGCTTAAACACCGGGGAGCTGTTTTTT
.	TRBV28	TRBJ2-7	TRBD1	CASSTGWTGRNYEQYF	TGTGCCAGCAGTACGGGGTGGACAGGGCGTAACTACGAGCAGTACTTC
.	TRBV7-3	TRBJ2-5	TRBD1	CASSNGQGRVETQYF	TGTGCCAGCAGCAATGGACAGGGGCGCGTAGAGACCCAGTACTTC
.	TRBV28	TRBJ1-1	TRBD1	CASRWDRGLGYTEAFF	TGTGCCAGCAGATGGGACAGGGGGCTAGGGTACACTGAAGCTTTCTTT
.	TRBV5-6	TRBJ1-2	.	CATQPRRDRDYGYTF	TGTGCCACTCAGCCACGGAGGGATCGGGACTATGGCTACACCTTC
.	TRBV19	TRBJ1-2	TRBD1	CASSTGGLGYTF	TGTGCCAGTAGTACAGGGGGCCTTGGCTACACCTTC
.	TRBV2	TRBJ1-5	.	CASSVGGQPQHF	TGTGCCAGCAGCGTGGGGGGTCAGCCCCAGCATTTT
.	TRBV4-2	TRBJ2-6	TRBD2	CASSPTSGSGANVLTF	TGTGCCAGCAGCCCGACTAGCGGCTCTGGGGCCAACGTCCTGACTTTC
.	TRBV2	TRBJ1-2	.	CASSPTKTDFLTMRYTF	TGTGCCAGCAGTCCTACCAAGACAGACTTCCTAACTATGCGCTACACCTTC
.	TRBV28	TRBJ2-1	.	CASTSGAWEQFF	TGTGCCAGCACCTCTGGAGCCTGGGAGCAGTTCTTC